These 6 T cell receptor beta chains originate from one sample sequenced in a study of persistence of HIV-infected CD4 T cells. Their cognate antigens are unknown. The immunoSEQ assay was version 4, run in survey mode. The method was immunoSEQ multiplex PCR; TCRdb's version includes in-frame clones alone and lacks a portion of them. The sample holds under 50,000 clones, 75% to 90% seen once. Anti-CD3/anti-CD28 beads served as a nonspecific positive control stimulus. CD4+ T cells upregulating both CD40 ligand and CD69 were sorted as responding cells. Material: CD4+ T cells sorted from PBMCs after roughly 20-hour stimulation, obtained from a patient who received antiretroviral therapy. The origin of the receptors is an adult woman with HIV who was CMV-seropositive.

The CDR3 here is CASSLEAISYEQYF. The DNA for the CDR3 is TGCGCCAGCAGCTTGGAGGCCATCTCCTACGAGCAGTACTTC. The chain employs TRBV5-1 and TRBJ2-7; D not resolved. This CDR3 is built from 14 residues. Trimming stripped 0 bases from V and 0 bases from J, with 7 bases between. CDR1 is SGHRS, CDR2 YFSETQ, per germline.

The chain recombines TRBV30 with TRBJ2-3; weak D call: TRBD2 (5 bases). The V gene lost 5 bases and the J gene lost 2 bases, with 17 bases spanning the gap. This CDR3 comprises 15 residues. The germline CDR1 and CDR2 sequences are GTSNPN and SVGIG (reference sequence). This chain's CDR3 is CAWGSGSPHTDTQYF. CDR3 sequence (DNA): TGTGCCTGGGGGAGTGGTAGCCCCCACACAGATACGCAGTATTTT.

CDR3 coding DNA: TGCGCCAGCAGCTTGGCATCCCGCTCCTACAATGAGCAGTTCTTC. Its translation is CASSLASRSYNEQFF. This rearrangement joins TRBV5-1 to TRBJ2-1, with D uncertain. Trimming took 0 bases from V and 0 from J, leaving 7 bases between them. The CDR3 contains 15 residues. Germline V lookup: CDR1 SGHRS, CDR2 YFSETQ.

The chain uses TRBV27 and TRBJ2-3; TRBD1 aligns across 7 bases. CDR3 length: 15 residues. Germline V gene sequence: CDR1 MNHEY, CDR2 SMNVEV (reference sequence). Unmatched junction bases numbered 10, after V lost 5 bases and J lost 5 bases. The CDR3 is CASSLSRNRGDTQYF. Here the CDR3 DNA reads TGTGCCAGCAGTCTCTCGAGAAACAGGGGAGATACGCAGTATTTT.

DNA for the CDR3: TGTGCCAGCAGCAAGGGACTAGCGGGGACCCGAGGGGCAGATACGCAGTATTTT. Translating it yields CASSKGLAGTRGADTQYF. The chain uses TRBV6-2 or TRBV6-3 and TRBJ2-3, with 13 nucleotides matching TRBD2. Germline V gene sequence: CDR1 MNHEY, CDR2 SVGEGT. The CDR3 runs to 18 residues. V lost 6 bases and J lost 4; bases outside the gene matches: 13.

This chain connects TRBV18 to TRBJ1-2; 9 bases line up with TRBD1. Per the germline V gene, CDR1 is KGHSH and CDR2 is LQKENI. This CDR3 has 15 residues. The V and J ends lost 3 bases and 4 bases, in that order; junction bases with no gene match: 6. The CDR3, as DNA: TGTGCCAGCTCACCCGGAGGACAGGGGACCTATGGCTACACCTTC. Residues: CASSPGGQGTYGYTF.